These T cell receptor beta chains were read from a single sample in a study of blood T cell repertoires in COVID-19. Data came from immunoSEQ multiplex PCR; TCRdb stores just in-frame clones and leaves some out. The sample has some 200,000 clones; 88% are singletons. The sequenced sample consisted of peripheral blood. All receptors derive from a man in his sixties or seventies with acute or convalescent COVID-19. Both conserved end residues are trimmed from each CDR3. The order of the fields is V gene, CDR3 protein.

TRBV7-9,ASRSSGGDNEQF
TRBV28,ASIQGTVSYEQY
TRBV19,ASSARLDPGEQY
TRBV5-4,ASSLPGQGDYEQY
TRBV6-2/TRBV6-3,ASSSTRLADKY
TRBV19,ASSARTSGINEQF
TRBV5-6,ASSRRGGRTYNEQF
TRBV5-5,ASSLVAGLEQY
TRBV28,ASSDYRTDRGRANQPQH
TRBV24-1,ATSGPPGRGWSDTQY
TRBV3-1/TRBV3-2,ASSQRDSGYEQY
TRBV4-2,ASSPAAGDIQY
TRBV7-3,ASSSRGGPGELF
TRBV6-5,ASSYSPGTGFNEQY
TRBV2,ASRPGQGGGEQF
TRBV11-1,ASSLGQTFHYGYT
TRBV2,ASSPFGNQPQH
TRBV6-2/TRBV6-3,ASSHNRVTGELF
TRBV29-1,SVEMVSGNEQF
TRBV3-1/TRBV3-2,ASSSGQGKSPLH
TRBV7-2,ASSRTGTEAF
TRBV5-1,ASSELGSGRFSYEQY
TRBV6-5,ASSYRGLNYGYT
TRBV5-4,ASSSMDGGPGNTIY
TRBV27,ASSLFRGSSYEQY
TRBV6-5,ASSLRTGYGYT
TRBV15,ATSRTGLTDQETQY
TRBV12-3/TRBV12-4,ASREGTVNEQF
TRBV5-6,ASSLEASGYNEQF
TRBV6-5,ATQQGFTGELF
TRBV21-1,ASSSEPPGTSPSSPDTQY
TRBV7-6,ASSLGLGANTEAF
TRBV11-2,ASSSTGGNQPQH
TRBV11-3,ASSLDRDYEQY
TRBV7-3,ASSLGGAGGLETQY
TRBV27,ASRTTGAQTQY
TRBV6-2/TRBV6-3,ASSFSGRPPTDTQY
TRBV6-5,ASSRDSYTEAF
TRBV6-5,ASSYLFKAGVGGYT
TRBV5-1,ASSLGRSGRGNEQF
TRBV28,ASSGDWIGEEQY
TRBV18,ASSRGREVHEQF